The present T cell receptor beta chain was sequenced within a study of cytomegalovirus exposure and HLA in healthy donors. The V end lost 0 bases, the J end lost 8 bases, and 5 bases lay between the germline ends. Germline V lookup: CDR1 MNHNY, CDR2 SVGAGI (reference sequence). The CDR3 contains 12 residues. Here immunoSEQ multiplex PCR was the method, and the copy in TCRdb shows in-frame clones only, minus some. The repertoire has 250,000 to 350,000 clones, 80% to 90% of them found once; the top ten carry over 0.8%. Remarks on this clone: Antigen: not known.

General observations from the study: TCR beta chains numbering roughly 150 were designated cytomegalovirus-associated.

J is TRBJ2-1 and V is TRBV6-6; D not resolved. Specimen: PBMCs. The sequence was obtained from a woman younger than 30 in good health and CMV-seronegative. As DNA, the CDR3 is TGTGCCAGCAGTTACTCTGGGCATGAGCAGTTCTTC. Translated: CASSYSGHEQFF.